These 28 T cell receptor beta chains were all obtained from the same sample, sequenced in a study of cytomegalovirus exposure and HLA in healthy donors. The PCR made use of 60 Vbeta and 13 Jbeta primers. Clones were read by immunoSEQ multiplex PCR, and TCRdb kept only the in-frame ones, dropping some. The sample consists of around 200,000 clones, just under 75% of them appearing once. Sequencing used PBMCs. These receptors were collected from a woman aged 25 to 39 in good health and CMV-seropositive.

The genes are TRBV5-1 and TRBJ2-7, with 8 bases that match TRBD1. Germline CDR1 SGHRS, CDR2 YFSETQ. The trim removed 5 bases at V and 3 bases at J, leaving 1 base unmatched. The CDR3 runs to 12 residues. The CDR3 nucleotides are TGCGCCAGCAGGGGACAGGTCTACGAGCAGTACTTC. Its translation is CASRGQVYEQYF.

The table lists this clone with a count of one. At one end, the junction sequence differs from germline, possibly due to a read error. This CDR3 is CAIRGQGRTGTQYF. CDR3 nucleotides: TGTGCCATCAGGGGACAGGGTCGAACAGGTACGCAGTATTTT. The V gene is TRBV10-3, the J gene TRBJ2-3, with 9 nucleotides matching TRBD1. Germline lookup yields CDR1 ENHRY and CDR2 SYGVKD. CDR3 length: 14 amino acids.

This chain joins TRBV19 and TRBJ1-4; 7 bases match TRBD1. From germline, CDR1 is LNHDA and CDR2 SQIVND (reference sequence). The CDR3 is 16 amino acids. V shed 5 bases, J shed 6 bases, and the junction held 12 bases outside the gene matches. CDR3 sequence (DNA): TGTGCCAGTAGTCCCTATTTTCAGGGGGGCCATGAAAAACTGTTTTTT. Translated, it gives CASSPYFQGGHEKLFF.

The chain is built from TRBV19 and TRBJ1-3; a possible D gene is TRBD1 (5 bases). The CDR3 totals 15 residues. Germline assignment: CDR1 LNHDA and CDR2 SQIVND (reference sequence). V was clipped by 9 bases and J by 0 bases, with 15 bases between them. The CDR3 protein is CASRPGHFSGNTIYF. The CDR3 nucleotides read TGTGCCAGCCGACCCGGACACTTCTCTGGAAACACCATATATTTT.

This clone was counted only a few times. V and J are TRBV29-1 and TRBJ2-7, with TRBD2 matching over 9 bases. CDR1 is SQVTM, CDR2 ANQGSEA, per germline. Trimming took 6 bases from V and 1 from J; bases not matched to a gene: 7. The CDR3 sequence is 14 residues long. The CDR3 sequence: CSVTLAGLSYEQYF. In DNA form, the CDR3 reads TGCAGCGTGACACTAGCGGGCCTATCCTACGAGCAGTACTTC.

The genes are TRBV6-1 and TRBJ1-2; D is unresolved. Deletions cut 4 bases from V and 8 bases from J, with 17 bases between. The CDR3 has 14 residues. Germline V gene sequence: CDR1 MNHNS, CDR2 SASEGT. CDR3 nucleotide sequence: TGTGCCAGCAGTGCGAAAAAGGACTCCTTAGGCTACACCTTC. This sequence encodes CASSAKKDSLGYTF.

This clone was recorded a few times. V is TRBV6-1 and J is TRBJ1-1, with 8 bases aligning to TRBD1. V was pared by 5 bases and J by 0 bases, with 5 bases of the junction left unmatched. Germline loops: CDR1 MNHNS, CDR2 SASEGT. CDR3 length: 15 amino acids. The CDR3 DNA follows: TGTGCCAGCAGTTCCGGACAGGGCTTGAACACTGAAGCTTTCTTT. Protein sequence: CASSSGQGLNTEAFF.

The V call is TRBV10-2, the J call TRBJ1-2; 8 nucleotides agree with TRBD1. The CDR3 runs to 15 residues. V shed 8 bases, J shed 6 bases, and the junction held 14 bases outside the gene matches. CDR1 is WSHSY and CDR2 is SAAADI in the germline V gene. The DNA of the CDR3 is TGCGCCAGCGGGGACCAGGGGGCATTTGCGGATGGCTACACCTTC. Translation: CASGDQGAFADGYTF.

This CDR3 is CASSTSGITYEQYF. The CDR3 DNA is TGTGCCAGCAGCACTAGCGGGATAACCTACGAGCAGTACTTC. The rearrangement uses TRBV11-2 and TRBJ2-7; the match to TRBD2 covers 10 bases. Germline V CDR1 and CDR2: SGHAT, FQNNGV. The ends lost 5 bases at V and 2 bases at J; junction bases unmatched: 3. This CDR3 contains 14 residues.

This clone has more than one count but fewer than ten. The gene calls are TRBV6-4 and TRBJ2-3; 7 nucleotides align to TRBD2. Germline CDR1 is MRHNA and CDR2 is SNTAGT. Trimming at V came to 3 bases and at J to 0 bases, leaving 3 bases not matched to a gene. There are 15 residues in the CDR3. CDR3 in DNA: TGTGCCAGCAGTGAGAGTAGCGGGAGCACAGATACGCAGTATTTT. Its translation is CASSESSGSTDTQYF.

The rearrangement uses TRBV29-1 and TRBJ2-7; 8 bases map to TRBD2. CDR1 is SQVTM, CDR2 ANQGSEA, per germline. V lost 4 bases, J lost 2 bases, and 7 bases stayed unmatched. The CDR3 is 14 residues long. The CDR3 coding sequence is TGCAGCGTTGCGGGGGGGGAAGAGACCTACGAGCAGTACTTC. This encodes CSVAGGEETYEQYF.

The chain combines TRBV6-5 with TRBJ2-7; a possible D gene is TRBD2 (6 bases). The CDR3 totals 15 residues. The germline V and J ends were trimmed by 6 bases and 7 bases, with 22 bases remaining between them. Looked up from germline, CDR1 is MNHEY and CDR2 is SVGAGI. CDR3 in DNA: TGTGCCAGCAGACGGAGACCGGGTCGGAGGGAAGAGCAGTACTTC. This gives the protein CASRRRPGRREEQYF.

The rearrangement joins TRBV13 to TRBJ2-1, with D perhaps TRBD2 (5 bases). Trimming shortened V by 5 bases and J by 2 bases, and 13 bases separated the two germline ends. CDR3 length equals 15 residues. The germline V gene encodes CDR1 PRHDT and CDR2 FYEKMQ (reference sequence). The CDR3 nucleotides read TGTGCCAGCAGCCCCCCCCGGGATACCTACAATGAGCAGTTCTTC. It specifies CASSPPRDTYNEQFF.

CDR3 coding DNA: TGTGCCAGCAGCCATGGGGGGGGATTGAAGTACTTC. Translated, it gives CASSHGGGLKYF. The genes are TRBV11-2 and TRBJ2-7; TRBD2 aligns across 7 bases. V shed 5 bases and J 11 bases; nucleotides not matched to a gene: 9. The germline CDR1 and CDR2 sequences are SGHAT and FQNNGV. The CDR3 is 12 amino acids.

The chain joins TRBV6-4 to TRBJ1-2, with 9 positions matching TRBD1. The germline CDR1 and CDR2 sequences are MRHNA and SNTAGT. Trimming took 4 bases from V and 9 from J; bases not matched to a gene: 12. The CDR3 covers 15 residues. CDR3 sequence: CASSAQGTGKRSYTF. CDR3 coding DNA: TGTGCCAGCAGTGCCCAAGGGACAGGGAAGAGAAGCTACACCTTC.

The rearrangement links TRBV11-3 to TRBJ2-1, with TRBD2 matching 9 bases. Per germline, CDR1 SGHNT and CDR2 YENEEA. The CDR3 sequence is 16 residues long. J was trimmed by 0 bases and V by 7 bases; bases with no gene match: 7. Written as DNA, the CDR3 is TGTGCCAGCACTCTGGCGGGAGGGAGCTCCTACAATGAGCAGTTCTTC. Translated: CASTLAGGSSYNEQFF.

The gene calls are TRBV7-6 and TRBJ1-1, with D tentatively TRBD1 (6 bases). Germline CDR1 and CDR2: SGHVS and FNYEAQ. With 5 bases removed from V and 7 bases from J, the gap between germline ends came to 20 bases. The CDR3 consists of 15 residues. CDR3: CASSLQRGAEGEAFF. The CDR3 region has the DNA TGTGCCAGCAGCCTCCAGCGGGGGGCGGAAGGTGAAGCTTTCTTT.

The table lists this clone with a few counts. The rearrangement links TRBV12-5 to TRBJ2-1; 7 bases agree with TRBD2. With V trimmed by 7 bases and J by 8 bases, 11 bases remained unmatched. Germline CDR1 and CDR2: LGHNT and FRNRAP. The CDR3 has 14 amino acids. CDR3 nucleotides: TGTGCTAGTGCCATCACTGGACTAGTTGATGAGCAGTTCTTC. This translates into CASAITGLVDEQFF.

This chain uses TRBV6-6 with TRBJ2-5; 10 bases map to TRBD1. Trimming cost V 0 bases and J 5 bases; bases outside gene matches: 3. From germline, CDR1 is MNHNY and CDR2 SVGAGI (reference sequence). The CDR3 consists of 15 residues. The DNA of the CDR3 is TGTGCCAGCAGTTACTCACCGGACAGGGGGGAGACCCAGTACTTC. This sequence encodes CASSYSPDRGETQYF.

V and J are TRBV29-1 and TRBJ2-2; 10 nucleotides align to TRBD1. V dropped 8 bases and J dropped 4; count of bases not matched to a gene: 10. CDR3 size: 15 residues. Germline V gene sequence: CDR1 SQVTM, CDR2 ANQGSEA. Written as DNA, the CDR3 is TGCAGCCACACCGGACAGGGGGGGGGCACCGGGGAGCTGTTTTTT. Translated, it gives CSHTGQGGGTGELFF.

CDR3 in amino acids: CASGGPDTEAFF. DNA for the CDR3: TGTGCCAGCGGAGGACCGGACACTGAAGCTTTCTTT. V is TRBV27 and J is TRBJ1-1; no firm D call. Germline CDR1 MNHEY, CDR2 SMNVEV (reference sequence). The germline V and J ends were trimmed by 8 bases and 3 bases, with 10 bases remaining between them. CDR3 length: 12 amino acids.

This clone was detected only a few times. The chain uses TRBV6-6 and TRBJ2-1; TRBD2 matches at 7 bases. This CDR3 comprises 12 residues. In germline, CDR1 is MNHNY, CDR2 SVGAGI (reference sequence). The trim removed 8 bases at V and 2 bases at J, leaving 0 bases unmatched. The CDR3 is CASGLAYNEQFF. The DNA for the CDR3 is TGTGCCAGCGGACTAGCCTACAATGAGCAGTTCTTC.

This chain's CDR3 is CASSQSGAEIILYQETQYF. In DNA form, the CDR3 reads TGTGCCAGCAGCCAATCGGGAGCGGAAATAATCCTGTACCAAGAGACCCAGTACTTC. This sequence joins TRBV14 and TRBJ2-5; maybe TRBD2 (6 bases). The length of the CDR3 is 19 residues. Germline V gives CDR1 SGHDN, CDR2 FVKESK. V was pared by 2 bases and J by 0 bases, with 22 bases between. The variable domain in full, completed from reference TRBV14 and TRBJ2-5, reads EAGVTQFPSHSVIEKGQTVTLRCDPISGHDNLYWYRRVMGKEIKFLLHFVKESKQDESGMPNNRFLAERTGGTYSTLKVQPAELEDSGVYFCASSQSGAEIILYQETQYFGPGTRLLVL.

There are a few counts of this clone. The chain is built from TRBV5-1 and TRBJ2-2, with a weak D call TRBD1 (6 bases). This CDR3 contains 15 residues. CDR1 is SGHRS, CDR2 YFSETQ, per germline. V lost 3 bases and J lost 0, with 9 bases in between. The CDR3 DNA is TGCGCCAGCAGCTCAGGACAGCCGAACACCGGGGAGCTGTTTTTT. It specifies CASSSGQPNTGELFF.

The gene calls are TRBV6-4 and TRBJ2-1; TRBD2 agrees at 14 bases. The CDR3 is made up of 15 amino acids. Germline CDR1 MRHNA, CDR2 SNTAGT. Unmatched junction bases numbered 4, after V lost 4 bases and J lost 8 bases. The DNA for the CDR3 is TGTGCCAGCAGTGTTGGGACTAGCGGGAGAGATGAGCAGTTCTTC. The encoded protein is CASSVGTSGRDEQFF.

V usage is TRBV6-5 and J usage is TRBJ1-1; D is unresolved. Per germline, CDR1 MNHEY and CDR2 SVGAGI. The CDR3 is made up of 13 amino acids. Trimming took 0 bases from V and 0 from J, leaving 2 bases between them. The CDR3 reads CASSYSMNTEAFF. CDR3 in DNA: TGTGCCAGCAGTTACTCCATGAACACTGAAGCTTTCTTT.

This sequence joins TRBV9 and TRBJ2-7, with TRBD2 matching 7 bases. The CDR3 loop spans 16 amino acids. The ends lost 1 base at V and 2 bases at J; junction bases unmatched: 9. In germline, CDR1 is SGDLS, CDR2 YYNGEE. Here the CDR3 reads CASSVKLAGVPYEQYF. The CDR3 bases are TGTGCCAGCAGCGTAAAGCTGGCGGGAGTACCCTACGAGCAGTACTTC.

V usage is TRBV27 and J usage is TRBJ1-2; D is ambiguous. V shed 6 bases and J shed 3 bases, with 20 bases lying between them. The CDR3 length is 16 residues. The V gene's germline CDR1 is MNHEY and CDR2 SMNVEV (reference sequence). The CDR3: CASRRIRGIVHYGYTF. Written as DNA, the CDR3 is TGTGCCAGCAGGCGGATACGAGGGATCGTTCACTATGGCTACACCTTC.